The next 4 T cell receptor beta chains were all read from a single sample in a study of T cell repertoires in cytomegalovirus infection. MiXCR was run by TCRdb on the reads, yielding one entry per CDR3 protein. The data show 480,000 or so distinct CDR3 sequences, 11% seen once. The sequencing input was PBMCs. The receptors shown here come from a human donor in good health (CMV status not recorded). Some clones in this sample may be carry-over from other donors' samples.

Many counts were recorded for this clonotype. The chain couples TRBV20-1 to TRBJ2-1; tentatively, D is TRBD2 (6 bases). CDR1 is DFQATT, CDR2 SNEGSKA, per germline (reference sequence). V was trimmed by 3 bases and J by 6 bases, leaving 12 bases between them. The length of the CDR3 is 13 residues. CDR3 loop: CSASGRDGNEQFF. The DNA of the CDR3 is TGCAGTGCTAGCGGGAGAGACGGCAATGAGCAGTTCTTC.

The rearrangement uses TRBV18 and TRBJ1-3; D uncertain. Germline CDR1 KGHSH, CDR2 LQKENI. There are 16 residues in the CDR3. Trimming cost V 6 bases and J 0 bases, with 15 bases left between them. The CDR3: CASSPARFPSGNTIYF. The CDR3 nucleotides read TGTGCCAGCTCCCCAGCCAGGTTTCCCTCTGGAAACACCATATATTTT.

This clonotype was observed at least ten times. CDR3 sequence reads: CASSWGSTNEKLFF. The CDR3 DNA reads TGTGCCAGCAGCTGGGGATCAACTAATGAAAAACTGTTTTTT. The rearrangement uses TRBV5-6 and TRBJ1-4; D gene uncertain. V dropped 3 bases and J dropped 0 bases, with 6 bases sitting between them. CDR1 SGHDT and CDR2 YYEEEE come from the germline V gene. The CDR3 consists of 14 residues.

This clonotype was recorded many times. The CDR3 here is CASSPETGRRALHF. In nucleotides, the CDR3 is TGTGCCAGCAGTCCCGAGACAGGCCGGAGGGCCCTCCACTTT. J is TRBJ1-6 and V is TRBV6-1, with D possibly TRBD1 on 6 matching bases. There are 14 residues in the CDR3. CDR1 and CDR2 from the germline V gene are MNHNS and SASEGT. Between the trimmed V and J ends, which lost 5 bases and 14 bases, there was a span of 19 bases.